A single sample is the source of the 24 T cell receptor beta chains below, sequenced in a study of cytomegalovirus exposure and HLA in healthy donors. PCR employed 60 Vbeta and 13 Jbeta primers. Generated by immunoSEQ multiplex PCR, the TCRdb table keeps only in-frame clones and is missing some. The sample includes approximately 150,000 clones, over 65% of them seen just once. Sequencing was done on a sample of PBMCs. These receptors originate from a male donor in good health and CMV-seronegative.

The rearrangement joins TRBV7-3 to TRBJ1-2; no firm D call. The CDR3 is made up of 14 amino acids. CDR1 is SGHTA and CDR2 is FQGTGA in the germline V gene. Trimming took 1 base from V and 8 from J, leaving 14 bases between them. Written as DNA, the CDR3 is TGTGCCAGCAGCTTAAATGGCGGTGTTGACGGCTACACCTTC. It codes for CASSLNGGVDGYTF.

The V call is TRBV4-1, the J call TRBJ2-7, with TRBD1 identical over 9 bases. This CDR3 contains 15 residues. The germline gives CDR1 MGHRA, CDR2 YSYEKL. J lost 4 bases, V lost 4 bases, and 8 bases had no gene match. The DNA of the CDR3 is TGCGCCAGCAGCCCCGGACAGGGGCCAAGGTACGAGCAGTACTTC. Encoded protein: CASSPGQGPRYEQYF.

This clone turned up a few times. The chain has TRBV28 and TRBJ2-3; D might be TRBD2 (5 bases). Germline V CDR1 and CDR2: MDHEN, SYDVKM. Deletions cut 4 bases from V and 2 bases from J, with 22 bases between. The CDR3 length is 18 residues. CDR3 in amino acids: CASSSPTYQTTSTDTQYF. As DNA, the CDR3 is TGTGCCAGCAGTTCACCGACTTACCAGACTACCTCCACAGATACGCAGTATTTT. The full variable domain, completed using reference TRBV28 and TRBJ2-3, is DVKVTQSSRYLVKRTGEKVFLECVQDMDHENMFWYRQDPGLGLRLIYFSYDVKMKEKGDIPEGYSVSREKKERFSLILESASTNQTSMYLCASSSPTYQTTSTDTQYFGPGTRLTVL.

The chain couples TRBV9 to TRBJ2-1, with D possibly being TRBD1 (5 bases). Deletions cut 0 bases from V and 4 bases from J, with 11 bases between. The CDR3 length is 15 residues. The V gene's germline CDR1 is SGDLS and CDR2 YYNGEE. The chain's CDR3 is CASSVGTGSYNEQFF. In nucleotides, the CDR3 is TGTGCCAGCAGCGTAGGCACAGGTTCGTACAATGAGCAGTTCTTC.

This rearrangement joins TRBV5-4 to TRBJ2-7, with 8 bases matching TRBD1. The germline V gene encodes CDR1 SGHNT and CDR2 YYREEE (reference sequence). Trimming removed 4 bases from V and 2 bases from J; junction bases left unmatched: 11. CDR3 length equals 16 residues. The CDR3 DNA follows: TGTGCCAGCAGCAAGCCAGGACAGGGTGCGACCTACGAGCAGTACTTC. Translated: CASSKPGQGATYEQYF.

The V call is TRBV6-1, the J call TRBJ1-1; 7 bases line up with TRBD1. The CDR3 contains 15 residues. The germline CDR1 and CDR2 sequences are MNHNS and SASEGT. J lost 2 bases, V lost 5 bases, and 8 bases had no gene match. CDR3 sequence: CASSHGTARNTEAFF. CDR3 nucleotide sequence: TGTGCCAGCAGTCACGGGACAGCCAGAAACACTGAAGCTTTCTTT.

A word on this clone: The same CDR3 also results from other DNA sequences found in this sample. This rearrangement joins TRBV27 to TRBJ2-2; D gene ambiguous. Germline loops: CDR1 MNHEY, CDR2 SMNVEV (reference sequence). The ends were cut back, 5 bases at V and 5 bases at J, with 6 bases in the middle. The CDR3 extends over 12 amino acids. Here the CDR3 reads CASSLLTGELFF. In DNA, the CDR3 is TGTGCCAGCAGTCTTCTGACCGGGGAGCTGTTTTTT.

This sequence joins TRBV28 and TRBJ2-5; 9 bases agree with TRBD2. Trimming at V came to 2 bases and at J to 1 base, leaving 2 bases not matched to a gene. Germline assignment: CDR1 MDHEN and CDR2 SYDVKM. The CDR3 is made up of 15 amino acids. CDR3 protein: CASSLGTSSQETQYF. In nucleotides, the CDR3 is TGTGCCAGCAGTTTAGGGACTAGCAGCCAAGAGACCCAGTACTTC.

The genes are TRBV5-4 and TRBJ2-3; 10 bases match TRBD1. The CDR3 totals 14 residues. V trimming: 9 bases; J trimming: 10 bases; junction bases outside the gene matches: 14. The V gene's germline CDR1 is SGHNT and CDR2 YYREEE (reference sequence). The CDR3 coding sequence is TGTGCCACCGACCGGGACAGGGGCCTTAGGGCGCAGTATTTT. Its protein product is CATDRDRGLRAQYF.

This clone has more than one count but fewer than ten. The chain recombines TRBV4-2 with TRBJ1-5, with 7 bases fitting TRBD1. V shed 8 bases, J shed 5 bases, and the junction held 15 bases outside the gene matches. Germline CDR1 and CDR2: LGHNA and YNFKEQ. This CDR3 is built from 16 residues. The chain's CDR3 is CASAGRTGRGDQPQHF. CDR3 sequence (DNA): TGTGCCAGCGCGGGCCGGACAGGCAGAGGGGATCAGCCCCAGCATTTT.

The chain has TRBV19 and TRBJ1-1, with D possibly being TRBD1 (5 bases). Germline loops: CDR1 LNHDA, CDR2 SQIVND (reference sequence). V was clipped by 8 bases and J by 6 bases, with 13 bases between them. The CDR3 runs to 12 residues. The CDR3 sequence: CASATGLAEAFF. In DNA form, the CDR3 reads TGTGCCAGTGCCACAGGATTAGCTGAAGCTTTCTTT.

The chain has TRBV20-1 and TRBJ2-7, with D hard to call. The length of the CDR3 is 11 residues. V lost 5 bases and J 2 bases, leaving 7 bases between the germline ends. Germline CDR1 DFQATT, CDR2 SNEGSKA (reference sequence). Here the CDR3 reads CSAPGTYEQYF. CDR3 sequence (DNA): TGCAGTGCTCCAGGCACCTACGAGCAGTACTTC.

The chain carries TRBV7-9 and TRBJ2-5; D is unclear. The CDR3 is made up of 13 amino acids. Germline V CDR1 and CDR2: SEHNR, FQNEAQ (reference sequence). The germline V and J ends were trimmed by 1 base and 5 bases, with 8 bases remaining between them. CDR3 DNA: TGTGCCAGCAGCTTAGGGTCGGAGGAGACCCAGTACTTC. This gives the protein CASSLGSEETQYF.

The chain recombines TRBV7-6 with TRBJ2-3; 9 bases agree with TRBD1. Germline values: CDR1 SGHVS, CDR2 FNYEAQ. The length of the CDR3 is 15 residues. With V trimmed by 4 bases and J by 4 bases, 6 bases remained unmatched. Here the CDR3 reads CASSSGTGTSDTQYF. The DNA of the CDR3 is TGTGCCAGCAGCTCCGGGACAGGGACGTCAGATACGCAGTATTTT.

The DNA for the CDR3 is TGTGCCAGCAGTTGGGATATCGACAGAACCTACGAGCAGTACTTC. This encodes CASSWDIDRTYEQYF. The J gene is TRBJ2-7, the V gene TRBV6-5; D is perhaps TRBD1 (5 bases). Germline CDR1 and CDR2: MNHEY and SVGAGI. Trimming stripped 4 bases from V and 2 bases from J, with 15 bases between. The CDR3 length is 15 residues.

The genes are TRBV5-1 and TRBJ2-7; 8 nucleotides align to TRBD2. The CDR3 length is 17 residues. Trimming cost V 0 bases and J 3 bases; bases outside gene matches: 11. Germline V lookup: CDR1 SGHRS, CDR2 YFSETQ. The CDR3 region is CASSLGTSGLKFYEQYF. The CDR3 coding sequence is TGCGCCAGCAGCTTGGGCACTAGCGGATTAAAATTCTACGAGCAGTACTTC.

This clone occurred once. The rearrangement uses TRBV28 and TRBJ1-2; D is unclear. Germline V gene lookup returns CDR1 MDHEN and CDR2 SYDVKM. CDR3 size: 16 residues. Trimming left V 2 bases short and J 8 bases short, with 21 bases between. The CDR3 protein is CASSLPAVGRRVGYTF. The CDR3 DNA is TGTGCCAGCAGTTTACCGGCGGTGGGGAGGCGTGTGGGCTACACCTTC.

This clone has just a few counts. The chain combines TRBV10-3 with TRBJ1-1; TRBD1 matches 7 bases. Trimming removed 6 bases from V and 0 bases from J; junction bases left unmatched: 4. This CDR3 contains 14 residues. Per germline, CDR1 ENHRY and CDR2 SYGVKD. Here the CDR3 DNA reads TGTGCCATCAGGGTGACAGGGATGAACACTGAAGCTTTCTTT. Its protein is CAIRVTGMNTEAFF.

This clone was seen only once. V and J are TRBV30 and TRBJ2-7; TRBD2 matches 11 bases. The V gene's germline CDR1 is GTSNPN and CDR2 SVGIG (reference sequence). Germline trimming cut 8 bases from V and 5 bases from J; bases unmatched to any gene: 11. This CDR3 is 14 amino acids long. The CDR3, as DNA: TGTGCCGTGTTGCCTAGCGGGAGGACCCACGAGCAGTACTTC. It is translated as CAVLPSGRTHEQYF.

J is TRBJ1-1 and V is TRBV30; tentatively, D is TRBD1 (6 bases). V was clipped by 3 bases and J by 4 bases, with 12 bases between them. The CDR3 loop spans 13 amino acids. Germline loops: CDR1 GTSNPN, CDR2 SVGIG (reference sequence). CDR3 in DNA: TGTGCCTGGAGAGTAGGCAGGGGCACTGAAGCTTTCTTT. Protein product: CAWRVGRGTEAFF.

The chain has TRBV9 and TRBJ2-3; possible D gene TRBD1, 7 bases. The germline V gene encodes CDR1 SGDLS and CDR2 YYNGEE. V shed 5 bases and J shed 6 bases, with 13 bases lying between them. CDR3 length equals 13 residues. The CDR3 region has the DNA TGTGCCAGCAGTTATCCAGGGGGGGATACGCAGTATTTT. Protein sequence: CASSYPGGDTQYF.

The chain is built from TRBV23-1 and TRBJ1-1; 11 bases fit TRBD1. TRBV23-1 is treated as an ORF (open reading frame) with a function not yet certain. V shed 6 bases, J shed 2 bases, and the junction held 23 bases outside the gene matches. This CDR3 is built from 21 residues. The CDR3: CASRFLSRNFGQGARNTEAFF. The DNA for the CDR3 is TGCGCCAGCAGGTTCCTTTCCAGAAACTTCGGACAGGGGGCTAGAAACACTGAAGCTTTCTTT.

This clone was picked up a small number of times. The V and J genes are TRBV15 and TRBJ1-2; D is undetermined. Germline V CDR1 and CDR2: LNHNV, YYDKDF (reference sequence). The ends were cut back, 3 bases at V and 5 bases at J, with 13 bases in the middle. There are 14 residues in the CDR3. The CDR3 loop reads CATSRMIAEYGYTF. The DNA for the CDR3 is TGTGCCACCAGCAGGATGATAGCGGAATATGGCTACACCTTC.

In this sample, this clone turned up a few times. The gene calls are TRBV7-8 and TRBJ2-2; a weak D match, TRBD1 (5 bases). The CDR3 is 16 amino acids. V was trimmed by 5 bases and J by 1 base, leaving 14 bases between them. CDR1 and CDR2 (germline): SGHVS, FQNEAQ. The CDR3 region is CASSPPRTLNTGELFF. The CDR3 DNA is TGTGCCAGCAGCCCGCCCAGGACATTGAACACCGGGGAGCTGTTTTTT.